The 27 T cell receptor beta chains reported below all come from one sample, sequenced in a study of cytomegalovirus exposure and HLA in healthy donors. Data came from immunoSEQ multiplex PCR; TCRdb stores just in-frame clones and leaves some out. This sample has about 120,000 clones, with more than 75% found just once. Sequencing input: PBMCs. Receptor source: a young woman in good health and CMV-seronegative.

V gene TRBV6-6 combines with J gene TRBJ1-1, with 10 bases matching TRBD1. This CDR3 is built from 14 residues. Germline V gene sequence: CDR1 MNHNY, CDR2 SVGAGI (reference sequence). V dropped 5 bases and J dropped 6; count of bases not matched to a gene: 6. CDR3 amino acids: CASSATGGPAEAFF. In DNA form, the CDR3 reads TGTGCCAGCAGTGCGACAGGGGGCCCCGCTGAAGCTTTCTTT.

The chain carries TRBV7-9 and TRBJ2-2, with D possibly being TRBD1 (5 bases). CDR1 is SEHNR, CDR2 FQNEAQ, per germline (reference sequence). The CDR3 spans 16 residues. V was clipped by 6 bases and J by 8 bases, with 22 bases between them. DNA of the CDR3: TGTGCCAGCAGTCGTGTCAGGGCCCTCAACCGAGGGGAGCTGTTTTTT. Amino acid sequence: CASSRVRALNRGELFF.

The chain employs TRBV7-9 and TRBJ2-1, with 9 bases lining up with TRBD1. Losses at the gene ends were 5 bases for V and 6 bases for J; bases not matched to a gene: 5. Germline V gene sequence: CDR1 SEHNR, CDR2 FQNEAQ (reference sequence). The CDR3 consists of 14 residues. CDR3 DNA sequence: TGTGCCAGCAGCGGACGACAGGGGGTCAATGAGCAGTTCTTC. Its translation: CASSGRQGVNEQFF.

A single count supports this clone. The chain joins TRBV2 to TRBJ2-3, with 7 bases matching TRBD2. Losses at the gene ends were 8 bases for V and 2 bases for J; bases not matched to a gene: 10. CDR3 length: 15 amino acids. From germline, CDR1 is SNHLY and CDR2 FYNNEI. The CDR3 loop reads CASSLGGEATDTQYF. DNA for the CDR3: TGTGCCAGCTCCCTGGGAGGGGAGGCCACAGATACGCAGTATTTT.

This clone was recorded a few times. In nucleotides, the CDR3 is TGTGCTACGTCCTGGAGTCCTGGAAACACCATATATTTT. This codes for CATSWSPGNTIYF. The rearrangement uses TRBV6-5 and TRBJ1-3; no definite D call. CDR1 and CDR2 (germline): MNHEY, SVGAGI. The CDR3 spans 13 residues.

The chain joins TRBV11-2 to TRBJ2-7, with unresolved D. CDR3 length equals 14 residues. Germline CDR1 and CDR2: SGHAT and FQNNGV. The V end was cut by 1 base, the J end by 1 base, with 8 bases between. Here the CDR3 reads CASSLGARSYEQYF. The CDR3, as DNA: TGTGCCAGCAGCTTAGGGGCCAGGTCCTACGAGCAGTACTTC.

V is TRBV9 and J is TRBJ2-5; 14 bases agree with TRBD2. The CDR3 has 17 residues. The V segment lost 0 bases and the J segment 5 bases; nucleotides outside the gene matches: 6. CDR1 and CDR2 from the germline V gene are SGDLS and YYNGEE. This CDR3 reads CASSVGGTSGGGETQYF. In DNA, the CDR3 is TGTGCCAGCAGCGTAGGCGGGACTAGCGGGGGTGGCGAGACCCAGTACTTC.

This clone was counted a few times. The chain links TRBV4-2 to TRBJ2-7; 9 bases line up with TRBD1. V dropped 0 bases and J dropped 4; count of bases not matched to a gene: 4. The germline CDR1 and CDR2 sequences are LGHNA and YNFKEQ. CDR3 length: 15 residues. The CDR3 DNA sequence: TGTGCCAGCAGCCAAGATGTGGGACAGGGATACGAGCAGTACTTC. This codes for CASSQDVGQGYEQYF.

This chain links TRBV4-1 with TRBJ2-5; D is perhaps TRBD2 (6 bases). With 0 bases removed from V and 1 base from J, the gap between germline ends came to 12 bases. Looked up from germline, CDR1 is MGHRA and CDR2 is YSYEKL. The CDR3 contains 16 residues. Written as DNA, the CDR3 is TGCGCCAGCAGCCAAGAGCGGGCGGGGATCCAAGAGACCCAGTACTTC. Its translation is CASSQERAGIQETQYF.

This clone was counted many times. The rearrangement joins TRBV2 to TRBJ2-1, with 12 bases that match TRBD2. CDR3 length equals 15 residues. Germline V gene data show CDR1 as SNHLY and CDR2 as FYNNEI. V lost 7 bases, J lost 3 bases, and 4 bases stayed unmatched. The CDR3 sequence: CASKSGLAGYNEQFF. The CDR3 region has the DNA TGTGCCAGCAAGTCGGGACTAGCGGGCTACAATGAGCAGTTCTTC.

This chain links TRBV29-1 with TRBJ1-1; the match to TRBD1 covers 8 bases. J gave up 5 bases and V 5 bases, and 4 bases lay outside the gene matches. The germline gives CDR1 SQVTM, CDR2 ANQGSEA. The length of the CDR3 is 12 residues. This CDR3 is CSVTGGSTEAFF. The CDR3 DNA is TGCAGCGTTACAGGGGGTTCAACTGAAGCTTTCTTT.

This CDR3 reads CASSLTTGLQSSYNEQFF. The DNA of the CDR3 is TGTGCCAGTAGTCTCACTACCGGATTACAAAGCTCCTACAATGAGCAGTTCTTC. The chain employs TRBV19 and TRBJ2-1; D is unclear. V was cut by 5 bases and J by 0 bases, with 20 bases left in between. The CDR3 contains 18 residues. The germline CDR1 and CDR2 sequences are LNHDA and SQIVND (reference sequence).

This chain connects TRBV6-1 to TRBJ2-3; 8 nucleotides align to TRBD2. V trimming: 4 bases; J trimming: 0 bases; junction bases outside the gene matches: 0. The CDR3 extends over 14 amino acids. CDR1 and CDR2 from the germline V gene are MNHNS and SASEGT. The CDR3 DNA reads as TGTGCCAGCAGTGGCGGGGGGAGCACAGATACGCAGTATTTT. Translated: CASSGGGSTDTQYF.

The chain combines TRBV7-8 with TRBJ1-6; the match to TRBD1 covers 7 bases. Per germline, CDR1 SGHVS and CDR2 FQNEAQ. The CDR3 runs 15 residues. The J segment lost 4 bases and the V segment lost 5 bases, leaving 5 bases of the junction unmatched. The CDR3 DNA follows: TGTGCCAGCAGCACCGGGACAGCTTATAATTCACCCCTCCACTTT. As protein: CASSTGTAYNSPLHF.

This chain uses TRBV6-5 with TRBJ2-1; D gene unclear. CDR3 length: 11 residues. V was trimmed by 5 bases and J by 7 bases, leaving 6 bases between them. Germline V gene sequence: CDR1 MNHEY, CDR2 SVGAGI. The CDR3 nucleotides read TGTGCCAGCAGTCTCGGGAATGAGCAGTTCTTC. It codes for CASSLGNEQFF.

This clone was seen a single time. V is TRBV29-1 and J is TRBJ2-7; TRBD1 might be the D (5 bases). The CDR3 is made up of 12 amino acids. V was trimmed by 0 bases and J by 3 bases, leaving 6 bases between them. CDR1 and CDR2 (germline): SQVTM, ANQGSEA. CDR3 sequence reads: CSVEDRVYEQYF. The CDR3 bases are TGCAGCGTTGAAGACAGGGTCTACGAGCAGTACTTC.

CDR3 loop: CASSHPGTSTGELFF. The CDR3 coding sequence is TGTGCCAGCAGCCATCCCGGGACTTCCACCGGGGAGCTGTTTTTT. V gene TRBV4-2 combines with J gene TRBJ2-2, with D possibly matching TRBD2 (6 bases). Germline assignment: CDR1 LGHNA and CDR2 YNFKEQ. Trimming stripped 3 bases from V and 4 bases from J, with 12 bases between. The CDR3 extends over 15 amino acids.

The genes are TRBV15 and TRBJ2-5; 7 bases line up with TRBD2. Trimming took 4 bases from V and 0 from J; bases not matched to a gene: 5. The CDR3 is 15 amino acids. CDR1 is LNHNV and CDR2 is YYDKDF in the germline V gene (reference sequence). The CDR3 region is CATSIRAGHQETQYF. The CDR3 nucleotides read TGTGCCACCAGCATCCGAGCGGGGCACCAAGAGACCCAGTACTTC.

J is TRBJ2-5 and V is TRBV18; 12 bases match TRBD2. This CDR3 is built from 15 residues. Looked up from germline, CDR1 is KGHSH and CDR2 is LQKENI. J gave up 2 bases and V 2 bases, and 0 bases lay outside the gene matches. CDR3 amino acids: CASSPGTSGQETQYF. In nucleotides, the CDR3 is TGTGCCAGCTCACCAGGGACTAGCGGGCAAGAGACCCAGTACTTC.

This clone occurred once. The CDR3 DNA is TGTGCCAGCAGTGAAGAGGGGCTCATAATAAGGGGTACTGAAGCTTTCTTT. It translates to CASSEEGLIIRGTEAFF. V usage is TRBV6-1 and J usage is TRBJ1-1, with a tentative D call TRBD1 (5 bases). The CDR3 consists of 17 residues. Germline values: CDR1 MNHNS, CDR2 SASEGT. V dropped 1 base and J dropped 5 bases, with 20 bases sitting between them.

V usage is TRBV5-1 and J usage is TRBJ2-3; TRBD2 matches at 14 bases. The germline V gene encodes CDR1 SGHRS and CDR2 YFSETQ. The CDR3 runs 19 residues. Trimming took 2 bases from V and 0 from J; bases not matched to a gene: 8. CDR3 nucleotide sequence: TGCGCCAGCAGCTTCTACGGACTAGCGGGGGGATCTAGCACAGATACGCAGTATTTT. Translated: CASSFYGLAGGSSTDTQYF.

V usage is TRBV5-5 and J usage is TRBJ2-7; D uncertain. Trimming took off 1 base at V and 3 bases at J, with 8 bases between the two ends. The CDR3 runs 13 residues. Germline loops: CDR1 SGHKS, CDR2 YYEKEE (reference sequence). The CDR3 loop is CASSLQAFYEQYF. CDR3 coding DNA: TGTGCCAGCAGCTTGCAGGCGTTCTACGAGCAGTACTTC. Full variable domain (rest looked up from reference TRBV5-5 and TRBJ2-7): DAGVTQSPTHLIKTRGQQVTLRCSPISGHKSVSWYQQVLGQGPQFIFQYYEKEERGRGNFPDRFSARQFPNYSSELNVNALLLGDSALYLCASSLQAFYEQYFGPGTRLTVT.

This rearrangement joins TRBV21-1 to TRBJ2-3; TRBD1 is the table's D call, not checked against the DNA. TRBV21-1 is labeled a pseudogene. The CDR3 is 16 residues long. The CDR3 bases are TGTGCCAGCAGCAACAGGCAGCCGATCGGCACAGATACGCAGTATTTT. Its protein product is CASSNRQPIGTDTQYF.

As DNA, the CDR3 is TGTGCCAGCAGTTACTCTAACAGGGGGCACACTGAAGCTTTCTTT. Protein: CASSYSNRGHTEAFF. The J gene is TRBJ1-1, the V gene TRBV6-6, with 9 bases aligning to TRBD1. V was clipped by 0 bases and J by 3 bases; unmatched bases: 2. The CDR3 contains 15 residues. Germline assignment: CDR1 MNHNY and CDR2 SVGAGI (reference sequence).

This sequence joins TRBV7-2 and TRBJ1-4, with TRBD1 matching over 9 bases. Germline CDR1 and CDR2: SGHTA and FQGNSA. Trimming cost V 4 bases and J 7 bases; bases outside gene matches: 7. This CDR3 has 15 amino acids. CDR3 sequence reads: CASSWGQGWSEKLFF. CDR3 nucleotides: TGTGCCAGCAGCTGGGGACAGGGTTGGAGTGAAAAACTGTTTTTT. The full variable domain, in which reference TRBV7-2 and TRBJ1-4 provide the parts outside the CDR3, is GAGVSQSPSNKVTEKGKDVELRCDPISGHTALYWYRQSLGQGLEFLIYFQGNSAPDKSGLPSDRFSAERTGGSVSTLTIQRTQQEDSAVYLCASSWGQGWSEKLFFGSGTQLSVL.

The rearrangement links TRBV12-5 to TRBJ2-5; 7 bases agree with TRBD2. V lost 2 bases to trimming and J lost 2 bases; unmatched junction nucleotides: 5. CDR1 and CDR2 (germline): LGHNT, FRNRAP. This CDR3 region has 15 residues. The CDR3 DNA is TGTGCTAGTGGTTTGAGGCCTAGCGGACAAGAGACCCAGTACTTC. This codes for CASGLRPSGQETQYF.

This clone was picked up one time. J is TRBJ1-3 and V is TRBV10-3; no clear D. Germline V gives CDR1 ENHRY, CDR2 SYGVKD. This CDR3 has 14 residues. Trimming left V 4 bases short and J 0 bases short, with 7 bases between. For the CDR3, the DNA is TGTGCCATCAGTGCGAGTTCCTCTGGAAACACCATATATTTT. This codes for CAISASSSGNTIYF.